The T cell receptor beta chain under discussion was sequenced for a study of cytomegalovirus exposure and HLA in healthy donors. Of note for this clone: Its cognate antigen is unknown.

Primers for the PCR totalled 60 Vbeta and 13 Jbeta. Assay used: immunoSEQ multiplex PCR; TCRdb lists only in-frame clones, some missing. This table holds 150,000 to 200,000 clones, 77% found once. Between the trimmed V and J ends, which lost 2 bases and 2 bases, there was a span of 7 bases. Germline V lookup: CDR1 MDHEN, CDR2 SYDVKM. This CDR3 region has 14 residues. General study points: A later analysis by the authors found several of the most significant clusters apparently linked to common viral pathogens. Most of the TCR beta V segments (in an earlier analysis) were productive either about 87% or about 30% of the time. Most TCR sequences were seen very rarely across donors, but some public TCRs occurred in many. According to a later analysis, donors in an Asian-associated ancestry cluster reportedly had fewer N-insertions than the approximately 670-donor mean.

This chain joins TRBV28 and TRBJ2-1, with D possibly being TRBD2 (6 bases). The material sequenced was PBMCs. The receptor was isolated from a female donor in good health and CMV-seronegative. The CDR3: CASSLRGTYNEQFF. DNA of the CDR3: TGTGCCAGCAGTTTACGGGGGACCTACAATGAGCAGTTCTTC.